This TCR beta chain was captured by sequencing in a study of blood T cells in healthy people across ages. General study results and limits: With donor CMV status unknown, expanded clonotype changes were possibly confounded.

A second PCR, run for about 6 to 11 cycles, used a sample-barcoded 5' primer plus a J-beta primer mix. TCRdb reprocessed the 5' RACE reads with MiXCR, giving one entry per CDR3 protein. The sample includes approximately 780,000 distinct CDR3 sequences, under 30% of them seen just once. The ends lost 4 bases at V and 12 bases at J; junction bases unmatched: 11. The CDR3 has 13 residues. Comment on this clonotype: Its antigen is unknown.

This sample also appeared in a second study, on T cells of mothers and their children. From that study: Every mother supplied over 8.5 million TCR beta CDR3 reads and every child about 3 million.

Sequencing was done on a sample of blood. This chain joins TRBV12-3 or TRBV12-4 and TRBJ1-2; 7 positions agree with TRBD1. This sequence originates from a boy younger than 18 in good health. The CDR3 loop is CASSYTGEGGHTF. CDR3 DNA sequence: TGTGCCAGCAGTTATACAGGGGAGGGAGGCCACACCTTC.